Presented here are 10 T cell receptor beta chains from one specimen sequenced in a study of blood T cell repertoires in COVID-19 (dated by TCRdb to the early 2020s). Receptor libraries were prepared by the immunoSEQ multiplex PCR assay. TCRdb holds this immuneACCESS table with in-frame rearrangements only. Some clones are missing; in checked studies, unresolved V genes explain under half, and the rest has no known cause. Across this sample there are some 80,000 clones, with under 90% seen only once. The top ten constitute around 12% of the sample. Sequenced material: peripheral blood. The receptors originated from a woman aged 40 to 50 with active or convalescent COVID-19.

This chain links TRBV10-2 with TRBJ2-7; tentatively, D is TRBD1 (5 bases). CDR1 and CDR2 (germline): WSHSY, SAAADI. V lost 7 bases and J lost 1, with 14 bases in between. The CDR3 totals 14 residues. CDR3 coding DNA: TGCGCCAGCACGGACAAAGGGTCTTCCTACGAGCAGTACTTC. Amino acids: CASTDKGSSYEQYF.

The V call is TRBV5-1, the J call TRBJ2-1, with TRBD1 matching over 7 bases. The V and J ends lost 1 base and 6 bases, in that order; junction bases with no gene match: 7. The germline V gene encodes CDR1 SGHRS and CDR2 YFSETQ. The CDR3 loop spans 15 amino acids. The CDR3 sequence: CASSLSPTGFNEQFF. The CDR3 bases are TGCGCCAGCAGCTTGTCCCCGACAGGGTTCAATGAGCAGTTCTTC.

The J gene is TRBJ1-5, the V gene TRBV10-3; 7 bases are shared with TRBD1. CDR3 length equals 12 residues. Germline values: CDR1 ENHRY, CDR2 SYGVKD. The V segment lost 10 bases and the J segment 4 bases; nucleotides outside the gene matches: 4. CDR3 residues: CASGTANQPQHF. CDR3 nucleotides: TGTGCCAGCGGGACAGCAAATCAGCCCCAGCATTTT.

The V gene is TRBV19, the J gene TRBJ1-1; D remains ambiguous. Germline CDR1 and CDR2: LNHDA and SQIVND (reference sequence). The length of the CDR3 is 13 residues. V lost 3 bases and J 5 bases, leaving 10 bases between the germline ends. CDR3: CASSIGRRTEAFF. For the CDR3, the DNA is TGTGCCAGTAGTATTGGGAGGAGGACTGAAGCTTTCTTT.

In regard to this clone: The same CDR3 is also encoded by other DNA sequences in this sample. V usage is TRBV6-2 or TRBV6-3 and J usage is TRBJ2-7; maybe TRBD2 (5 bases). The ends were cut back, 2 bases at V and 3 bases at J, with 8 bases in the middle. The CDR3 extends over 13 amino acids. Germline CDR1 and CDR2: MNHEY and SVGEGT. CDR3 in amino acids: CASSYRGHYEQYF. The CDR3 region has the DNA TGTGCCAGCAGTTACCGGGGTCACTACGAGCAGTACTTC.

This clone was detected a few times. V usage is TRBV28 and J usage is TRBJ1-1, with D unresolved. CDR1 is MDHEN and CDR2 is SYDVKM in the germline V gene. Trimming shortened V by 5 bases and J by 3 bases, and 13 bases separated the two germline ends. CDR3 length: 14 amino acids. CDR3 nucleotide sequence: TGTGCCAGCAGTCCGGCACGGGGATACACTGAAGCTTTCTTT. Translating gives CASSPARGYTEAFF.

The gene calls are TRBV6-5 and TRBJ1-3; D ambiguous. The CDR3 totals 14 residues. Germline loops: CDR1 MNHEY, CDR2 SVGAGI. V was cut by 4 bases and J by 4 bases, with 11 bases left in between. DNA for the CDR3: TGTGCCAGCAGTTTGGGAGGGATCGGAAACACCATATATTTT. Translation: CASSLGGIGNTIYF.

This chain uses TRBV3-1 (or the pseudogene TRBV3-2) with TRBJ1-2, with D possibly being TRBD1 (5 bases). This CDR3 region has 15 residues. The germline V and J ends were trimmed by 0 bases and 8 bases, with 16 bases remaining between them. Germline-derived CDR1 and CDR2 are LGHDT and YNNKEL (reference sequence). The CDR3 DNA reads TGTGCCAGCAGCCAAGATGGGGGAGGGTTTGAGGGCTACACCTTC. Its translation is CASSQDGGGFEGYTF.

The genes are TRBV20-1 and TRBJ2-7; 9 bases fit TRBD1. CDR3 length: 14 residues. Germline values: CDR1 DFQATT, CDR2 SNEGSKA (reference sequence). Trimming removed 4 bases from V and 3 bases from J; junction bases left unmatched: 7. CDR3 in DNA: TGCAGTGCTACTGATTCGGACAGGGGCTACGAGCAGTACTTC. Its protein is CSATDSDRGYEQYF.

The chain combines TRBV4-3 with TRBJ2-7, with 10 bases that match TRBD2. CDR3 size: 16 residues. Germline assignment: CDR1 LGHNA and CDR2 YSLEER. Trimming cost V 0 bases and J 2 bases; bases outside gene matches: 4. The CDR3 region is CASSQDWTSGTYEQYF. CDR3 sequence (DNA): TGCGCCAGCAGCCAAGATTGGACTAGCGGTACCTACGAGCAGTACTTC.